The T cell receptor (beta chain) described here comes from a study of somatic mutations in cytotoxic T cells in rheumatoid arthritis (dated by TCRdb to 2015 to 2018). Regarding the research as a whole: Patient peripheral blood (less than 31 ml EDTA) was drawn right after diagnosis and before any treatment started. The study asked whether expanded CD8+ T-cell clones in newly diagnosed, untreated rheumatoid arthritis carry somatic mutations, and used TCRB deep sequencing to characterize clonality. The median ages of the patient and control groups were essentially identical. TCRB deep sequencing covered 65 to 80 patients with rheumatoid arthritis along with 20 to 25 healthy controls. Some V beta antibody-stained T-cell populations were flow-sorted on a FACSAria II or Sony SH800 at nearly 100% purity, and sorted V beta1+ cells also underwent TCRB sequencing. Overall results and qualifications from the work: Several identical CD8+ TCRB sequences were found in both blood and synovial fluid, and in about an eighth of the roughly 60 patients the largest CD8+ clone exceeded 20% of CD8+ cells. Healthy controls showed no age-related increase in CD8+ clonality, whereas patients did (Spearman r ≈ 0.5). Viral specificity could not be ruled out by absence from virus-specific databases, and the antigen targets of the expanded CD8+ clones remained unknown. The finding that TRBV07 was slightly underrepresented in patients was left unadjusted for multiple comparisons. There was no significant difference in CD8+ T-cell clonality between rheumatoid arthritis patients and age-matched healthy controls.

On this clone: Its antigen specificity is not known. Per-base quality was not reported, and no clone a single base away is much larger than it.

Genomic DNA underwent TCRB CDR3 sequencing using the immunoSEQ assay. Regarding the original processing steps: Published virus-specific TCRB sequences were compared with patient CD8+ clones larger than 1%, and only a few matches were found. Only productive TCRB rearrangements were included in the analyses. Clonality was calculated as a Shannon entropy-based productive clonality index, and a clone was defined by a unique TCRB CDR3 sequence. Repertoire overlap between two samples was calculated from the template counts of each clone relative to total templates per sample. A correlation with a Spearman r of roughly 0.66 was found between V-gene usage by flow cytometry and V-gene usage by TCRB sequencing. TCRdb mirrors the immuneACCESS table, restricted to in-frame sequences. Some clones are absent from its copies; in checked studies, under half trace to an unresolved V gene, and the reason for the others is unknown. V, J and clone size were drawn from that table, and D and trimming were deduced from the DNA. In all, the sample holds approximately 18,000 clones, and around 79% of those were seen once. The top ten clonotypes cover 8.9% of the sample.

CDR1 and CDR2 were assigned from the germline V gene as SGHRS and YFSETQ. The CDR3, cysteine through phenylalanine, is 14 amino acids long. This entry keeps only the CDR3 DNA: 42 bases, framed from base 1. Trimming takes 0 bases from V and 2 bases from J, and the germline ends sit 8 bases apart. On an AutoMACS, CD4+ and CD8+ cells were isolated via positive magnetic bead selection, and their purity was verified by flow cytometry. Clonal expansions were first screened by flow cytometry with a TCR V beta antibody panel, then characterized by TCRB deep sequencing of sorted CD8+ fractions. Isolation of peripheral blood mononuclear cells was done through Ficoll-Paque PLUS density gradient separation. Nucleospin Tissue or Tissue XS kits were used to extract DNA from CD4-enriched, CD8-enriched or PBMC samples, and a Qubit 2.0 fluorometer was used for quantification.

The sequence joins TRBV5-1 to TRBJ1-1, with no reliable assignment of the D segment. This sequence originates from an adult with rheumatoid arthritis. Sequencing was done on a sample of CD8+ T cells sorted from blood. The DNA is TGCGCCAGCAGCTTGGAAGGAAAAAACACTGAAGCTTTCTTT. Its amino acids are CASSLEGKNTEAFF. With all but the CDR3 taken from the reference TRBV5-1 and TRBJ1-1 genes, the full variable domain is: KAGVTQTPRYLIKTRGQQVTLSCSPISGHRSVSWYQQTPGQGLQFLFEYFSETQRNKGNFPGRFSGRQFSNSRSEMNVSTLELGDSALYLCASSLEGKNTEAFFGQGTRLTVV.